The 10 T cell receptor beta chains below come from one sample, sequenced in a study of early stage breast cancer tumors. Using immunoSEQ multiplex PCR, the repertoire was profiled, and TCRdb retains in-frame clones only, with some absent. The sample has 45,000 to 60,000 clones, about nine tenths seen once; the top ten hold 5%. The sample taken for sequencing was blood. The receptors originated from a person aged 65-85 years with breast cancer.

This chain connects TRBV13 to TRBJ1-1, with D perhaps matching TRBD1 (5 bases). The CDR3 length is 14 residues. The V gene's germline CDR1 is PRHDT and CDR2 FYEKMQ (reference sequence). V lost 5 bases and J 1 base, leaving 11 bases between the germline ends. The CDR3 protein is CASSRPGQNTEAFF. The CDR3 nucleotides are TGTGCCAGCAGCCGCCCCGGACAGAACACTGAAGCTTTCTTT.

The chain links TRBV5-1 to TRBJ2-1; D remains unclear. The CDR3 totals 10 residues. Germline V gene lookup returns CDR1 SGHRS and CDR2 YFSETQ. CDR3 amino acids: CDPATDEQFF. CDR3 nucleotides: TGCGATCCCGCCACTGATGAGCAGTTCTTC.

The chain couples TRBV7-2 to TRBJ2-3; no reliable D call. The germline gives CDR1 SGHTA, CDR2 FQGNSA. This CDR3 spans 13 amino acids. With 5 bases removed from V and 4 bases from J, the gap between germline ends came to 10 bases. CDR3 sequence: CASSPEVPDTQYF. The CDR3, as DNA: TGTGCCAGCAGCCCCGAGGTGCCAGATACGCAGTATTTT.

This rearrangement joins TRBV7-2 to TRBJ1-2, with 8 bases fitting TRBD1. V dropped 1 base and J dropped 2; count of bases not matched to a gene: 3. The germline V gene encodes CDR1 SGHTA and CDR2 FQGNSA. This CDR3 is built from 15 residues. CDR3 in amino acids: CASSLGQGANYGYTF. In DNA, the CDR3 is TGTGCCAGCAGCTTAGGCCAGGGGGCCAACTATGGCTACACCTTC.

The J gene is TRBJ2-1, the V gene TRBV9; no clear D. The V end lost 0 bases, the J end lost 8 bases, and 15 bases lay between the germline ends. This CDR3 has 15 residues. CDR1 is SGDLS, CDR2 YYNGEE, per germline. CDR3 nucleotide sequence: TGTGCCAGCAGCGTAGAAGGCACCCAGAGCGATGAGCAGTTCTTC. This codes for CASSVEGTQSDEQFF.

The chain has TRBV2 and TRBJ1-4; TRBD1 matches 7 bases. Germline V gene lookup returns CDR1 SNHLY and CDR2 FYNNEI. Trimming took 8 bases from V and 8 from J; bases not matched to a gene: 8. CDR3 length: 13 residues. The CDR3: CASLDREGEKLFF. CDR3 nucleotide sequence: TGTGCCAGCCTCGACAGGGAAGGAGAAAAACTGTTTTTT.

The chain joins TRBV5-1 to TRBJ1-3; 7 bases agree with TRBD1. Germline V lookup: CDR1 SGHRS, CDR2 YFSETQ. This CDR3 region has 17 residues. Trimming removed 5 bases from V and 2 bases from J; junction bases left unmatched: 13. The CDR3 sequence: CASSLNPTGSTGNTIYF. The CDR3 DNA is TGCGCCAGCAGTTTGAACCCGACAGGGTCGACTGGAAACACCATATATTTT.

The J gene is TRBJ2-2, the V gene TRBV5-4, with 16 bases identical to TRBD2. CDR1 SGHNT and CDR2 YYREEE come from the germline V gene (reference sequence). This CDR3 comprises 19 residues. The V gene end was trimmed by 4 bases and the J gene end by 0 bases; junction bases not matched to a gene: 6. The CDR3 DNA reads as TGTGCCAGCAGCCCCGGGACTAGCGGGGGGGGCTCGAACACCGGGGAGCTGTTTTTT. Its translation: CASSPGTSGGGSNTGELFF.

This sequence joins TRBV6-4 and TRBJ1-2; 9 nucleotides agree with TRBD1. The CDR3 covers 16 residues. Losses at the gene ends were 0 bases for V and 2 bases for J; bases not matched to a gene: 4. The germline gives CDR1 MRHNA, CDR2 SNTAGT. This chain's CDR3 is CASSDSGTGSNYGYTF. CDR3 bases: TGTGCCAGCAGTGACTCTGGGACAGGGTCGAACTATGGCTACACCTTC.

V usage is TRBV9 and J usage is TRBJ2-2; D perhaps matches TRBD1 (5 bases). Germline-derived CDR1 and CDR2 are SGDLS and YYNGEE. The CDR3 spans 13 residues. Trimming removed 1 base at V and 4 bases at J, with 5 bases between. The CDR3 nucleotides are TGTGCCAGCAGCGTACAGGGCACCGGGGAGCTGTTTTTT. This sequence encodes CASSVQGTGELFF.